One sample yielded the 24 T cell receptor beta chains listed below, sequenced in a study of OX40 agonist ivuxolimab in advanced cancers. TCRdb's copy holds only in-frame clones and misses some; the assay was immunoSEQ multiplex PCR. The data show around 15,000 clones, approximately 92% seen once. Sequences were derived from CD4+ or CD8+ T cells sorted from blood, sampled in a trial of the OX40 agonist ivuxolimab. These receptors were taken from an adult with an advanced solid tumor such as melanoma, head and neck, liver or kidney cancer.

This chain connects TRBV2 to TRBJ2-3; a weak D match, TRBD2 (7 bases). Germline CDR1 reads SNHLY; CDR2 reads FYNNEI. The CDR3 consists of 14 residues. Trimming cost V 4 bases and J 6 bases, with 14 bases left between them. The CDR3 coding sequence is TGTGCCAGCAGTGTGGGGGGGCACGTGGATACGCAGTATTTT. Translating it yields CASSVGGHVDTQYF.

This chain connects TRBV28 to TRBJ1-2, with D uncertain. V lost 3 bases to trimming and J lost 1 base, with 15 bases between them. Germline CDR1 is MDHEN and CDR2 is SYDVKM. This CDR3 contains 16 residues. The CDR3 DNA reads TGTGCCAGCAGTTTGCTCTTTGTAAGAGTTAACTATGGCTACACCTTC. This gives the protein CASSLLFVRVNYGYTF.

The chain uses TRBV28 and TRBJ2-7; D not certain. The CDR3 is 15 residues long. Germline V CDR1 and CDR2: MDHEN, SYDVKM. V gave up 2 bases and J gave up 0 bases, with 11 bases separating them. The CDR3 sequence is CASSLPAHSSYEQYF. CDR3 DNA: TGTGCCAGCAGTTTACCCGCGCACAGCTCCTACGAGCAGTACTTC.

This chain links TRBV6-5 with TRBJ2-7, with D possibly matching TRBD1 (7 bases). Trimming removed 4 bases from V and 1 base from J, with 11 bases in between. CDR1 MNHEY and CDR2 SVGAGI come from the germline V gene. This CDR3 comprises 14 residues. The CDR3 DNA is TGTGCCAGCAGTTGGGCGGGACAGTCCTACGAGCAGTACTTC. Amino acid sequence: CASSWAGQSYEQYF.

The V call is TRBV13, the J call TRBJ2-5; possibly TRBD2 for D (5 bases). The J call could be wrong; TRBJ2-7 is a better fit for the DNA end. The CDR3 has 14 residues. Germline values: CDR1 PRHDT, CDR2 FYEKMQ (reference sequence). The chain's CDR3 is CASSPRRADYEQYF. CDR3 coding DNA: TGTGCCAGCAGCCCCCGGCGGGCTGACTACGAGCAGTACTTC.

Here the CDR3 reads CSVLYREAFF. The DNA for the CDR3 is TGCAGCGTCCTATACAGGGAAGCTTTCTTT. This chain uses TRBV29-1 with TRBJ1-1; D possibly corresponds to TRBD1 (5 bases). V was clipped by 6 bases and J by 8 bases, with 10 bases between them. This CDR3 is built from 10 residues. The germline V gene encodes CDR1 SQVTM and CDR2 ANQGSEA.

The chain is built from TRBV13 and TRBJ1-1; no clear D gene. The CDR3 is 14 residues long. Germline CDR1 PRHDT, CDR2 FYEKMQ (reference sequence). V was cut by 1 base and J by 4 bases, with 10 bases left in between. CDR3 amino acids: CASSLVTVATEAFF. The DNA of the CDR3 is TGTGCCAGCAGCTTAGTAACGGTGGCCACTGAAGCTTTCTTT.

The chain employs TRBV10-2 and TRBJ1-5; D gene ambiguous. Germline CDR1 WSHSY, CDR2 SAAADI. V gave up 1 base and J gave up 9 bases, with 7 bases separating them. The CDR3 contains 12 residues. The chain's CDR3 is CASSEWGWPQHF. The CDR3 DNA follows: TGCGCCAGCAGTGAGTGGGGATGGCCCCAGCATTTT.

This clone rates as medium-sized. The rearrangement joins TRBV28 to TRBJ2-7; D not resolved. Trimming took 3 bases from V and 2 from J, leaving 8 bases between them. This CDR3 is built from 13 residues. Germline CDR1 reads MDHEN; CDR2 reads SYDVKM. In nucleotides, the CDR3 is TGTGCCAGCAGTTTGGTAGAAACCTACGAGCAGTACTTC. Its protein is CASSLVETYEQYF.

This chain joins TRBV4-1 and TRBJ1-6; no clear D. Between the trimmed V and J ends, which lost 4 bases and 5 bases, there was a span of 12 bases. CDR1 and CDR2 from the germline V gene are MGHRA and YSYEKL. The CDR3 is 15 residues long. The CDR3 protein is CASSRLAGNNSPLHF. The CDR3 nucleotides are TGCGCCAGCAGCCGCCTCGCGGGGAATAATTCACCCCTCCACTTT.

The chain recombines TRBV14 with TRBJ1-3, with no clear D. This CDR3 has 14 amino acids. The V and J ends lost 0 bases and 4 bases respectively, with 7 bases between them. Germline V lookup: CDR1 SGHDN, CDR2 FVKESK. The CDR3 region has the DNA TGTGCCAGCAGCCAAGAGGCGGCGGGAAACACCATATATTTT. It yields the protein CASSQEAAGNTIYF.

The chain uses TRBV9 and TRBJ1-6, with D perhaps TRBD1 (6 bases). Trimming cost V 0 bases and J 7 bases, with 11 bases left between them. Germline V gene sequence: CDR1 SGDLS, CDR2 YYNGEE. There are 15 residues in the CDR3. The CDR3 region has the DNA TGTGCCAGCAGCGTAGGAACAGGGACGAATTCACCCCTCCACTTT. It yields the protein CASSVGTGTNSPLHF.

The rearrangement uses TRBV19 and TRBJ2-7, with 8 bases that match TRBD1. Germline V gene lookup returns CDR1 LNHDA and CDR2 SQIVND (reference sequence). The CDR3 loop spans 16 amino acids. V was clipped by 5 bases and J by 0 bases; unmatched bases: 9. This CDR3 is CASSPGTGALSYEQYF. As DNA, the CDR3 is TGTGCCAGTAGTCCGGGGACAGGCGCCCTCTCCTACGAGCAGTACTTC.

The CDR3 here is CASSKQGSNQPQHF. As DNA, the CDR3 is TGTGCCAGCAGTAAACAGGGGAGCAATCAGCCCCAGCATTTT. J is TRBJ1-5 and V is TRBV27; 7 nucleotides align to TRBD1. This CDR3 is 14 amino acids long. Trimming at V came to 5 bases and at J to 1 base, leaving 2 bases not matched to a gene. Germline V lookup: CDR1 MNHEY, CDR2 SMNVEV (reference sequence).

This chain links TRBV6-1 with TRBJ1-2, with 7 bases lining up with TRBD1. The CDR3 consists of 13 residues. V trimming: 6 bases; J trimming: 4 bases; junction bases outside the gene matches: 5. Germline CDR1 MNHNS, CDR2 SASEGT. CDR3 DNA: TGTGCCAGCAGAGACAGGGTCGGCTATGGCTACACCTTC. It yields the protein CASRDRVGYGYTF.

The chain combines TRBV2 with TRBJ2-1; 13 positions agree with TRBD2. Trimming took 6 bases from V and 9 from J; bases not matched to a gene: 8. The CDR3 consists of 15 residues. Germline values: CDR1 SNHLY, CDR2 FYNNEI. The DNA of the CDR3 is TGTGCCAGCAGACTAGGGACTAGCGGGGTCGGTGAGCAGTTCTTC. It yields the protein CASRLGTSGVGEQFF.

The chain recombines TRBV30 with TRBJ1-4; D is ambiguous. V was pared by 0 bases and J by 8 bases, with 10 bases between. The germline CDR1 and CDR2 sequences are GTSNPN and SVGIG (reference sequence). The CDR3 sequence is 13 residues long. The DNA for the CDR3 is TGTGCCTGGAGTGTAGTCCCGGGGGAAAAACTGTTTTTT. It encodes CAWSVVPGEKLFF. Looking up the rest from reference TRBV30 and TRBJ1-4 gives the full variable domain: SQTIHQWPATLVQPVGSPLSLECTVEGTSNPNLYWYRQAAGRGLQLLFYSVGIGQISSEVPQNLSASRPQDRQFILSSKKLLLSDSGFYLCAWSVVPGEKLFFGSGTQLSVL.

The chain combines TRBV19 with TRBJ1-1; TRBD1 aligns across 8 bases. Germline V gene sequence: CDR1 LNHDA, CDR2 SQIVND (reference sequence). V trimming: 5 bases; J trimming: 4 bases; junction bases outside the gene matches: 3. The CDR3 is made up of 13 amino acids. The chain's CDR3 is CASSAQGATEAFF. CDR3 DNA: TGTGCCAGTAGTGCCCAGGGGGCCACTGAAGCTTTCTTT.

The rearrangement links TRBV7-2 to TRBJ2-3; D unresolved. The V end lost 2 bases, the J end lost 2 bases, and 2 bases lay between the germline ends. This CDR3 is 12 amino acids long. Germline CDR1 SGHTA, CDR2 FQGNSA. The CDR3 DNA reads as TGTGCCAGCAGCTTATTCACAGATACGCAGTATTTT. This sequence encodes CASSLFTDTQYF. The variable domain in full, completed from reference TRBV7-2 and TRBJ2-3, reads GAGVSQSPSNKVTEKGKDVELRCDPISGHTALYWYRQSLGQGLEFLIYFQGNSAPDKSGLPSDRFSAERTGGSVSTLTIQRTQQEDSAVYLCASSLFTDTQYFGPGTRLTVL.

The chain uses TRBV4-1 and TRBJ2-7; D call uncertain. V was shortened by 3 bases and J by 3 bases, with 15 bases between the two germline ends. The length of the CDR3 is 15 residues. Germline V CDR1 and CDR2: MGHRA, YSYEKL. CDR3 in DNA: TGCGCCAGCAGCCAGGATCTAGACAAGGACTACGAGCAGTACTTC. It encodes CASSQDLDKDYEQYF.

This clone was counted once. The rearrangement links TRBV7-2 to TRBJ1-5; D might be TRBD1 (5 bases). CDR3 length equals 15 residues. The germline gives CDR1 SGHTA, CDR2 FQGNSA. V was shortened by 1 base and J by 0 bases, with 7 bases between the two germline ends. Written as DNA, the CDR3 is TGTGCCAGCAGCTTAGACAGGTCTAGCAATCAGCCCCAGCATTTT. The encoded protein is CASSLDRSSNQPQHF.

The CDR3 reads CASSQAFLADTQYF. CDR3 nucleotide sequence: TGCGCCAGCAGCCAAGCGTTTCTGGCAGATACGCAGTATTTT. The chain employs TRBV4-3 and TRBJ2-3; D is unresolved. The V end lost 1 base, the J end lost 4 bases, and 9 bases lay between the germline ends. Germline assignment: CDR1 LGHNA and CDR2 YSLEER. The CDR3 is made up of 14 amino acids.

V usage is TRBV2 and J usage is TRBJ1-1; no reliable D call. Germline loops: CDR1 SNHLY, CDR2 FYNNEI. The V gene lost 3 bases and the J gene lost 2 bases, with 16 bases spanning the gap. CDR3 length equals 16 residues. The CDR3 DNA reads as TGTGCCAGCAGTGAGATCTACCGGACGGCCAACACTGAAGCTTTCTTT. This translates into CASSEIYRTANTEAFF.

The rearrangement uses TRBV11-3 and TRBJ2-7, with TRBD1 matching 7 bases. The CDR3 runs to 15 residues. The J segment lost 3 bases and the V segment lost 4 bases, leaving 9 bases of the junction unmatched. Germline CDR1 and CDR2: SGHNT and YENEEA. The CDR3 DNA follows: TGTGCCAGCAGCTCTCACCACGACAGGGTCTACGAGCAGTACTTC. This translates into CASSSHHDRVYEQYF.